Listed below are T cell receptor beta chains from one sample, sequenced in a study of T cells in Graves' hyperthyroidism and ophthalmopathy. A single record per CDR3 protein comes from TCRdb applying MiXCR to the multiplex PCR reads. The sample carries more than 300,000 distinct CDR3 sequences, roughly 15% recorded once. The sequenced sample was blood. These receptors all come from a woman aged 30 to 39 with Graves' ophthalmopathy. Both conserved end residues are part of each CDR3. D genes are given only for firm matches. A clone size is listed for some rows: how often the clone was seen (once, few, many), or a class if it is expanded.

-	TRBV5-1	many	TRBJ1-2	CASSSNPGLTYGYTF	TGCGCCAGCAGCTCCAACCCGGGACTGACCTATGGCTACACCTTC
TRBD1	TRBV6-1	many	TRBJ2-7	CASSEGQGTYEQYF	TGTGCCAGCAGTGAGGGACAGGGAACTTACGAGCAGTACTTC
-	TRBV3-1	many	TRBJ1-1	CASSQVGVGTEAFF	TGTGCCAGCAGCCAAGTAGGGGTTGGCACTGAAGCTTTCTTT
-	TRBV28	many	TRBJ2-1	CASSFNLYNEQFF	TGTGCCAGCAGTTTTAATCTCTACAATGAGCAGTTCTTC
-	TRBV12-3/TRBV12-4	many	TRBJ1-1	CASSPSGGYTEAFF	TGTGCCAGCAGTCCTTCGGGGGGTTACACTGAAGCTTTCTTT
-	TRBV20-1	many	TRBJ2-1	CSARDRTGSYNEQFF	TGCAGTGCTAGAGATCGGACGGGTTCCTACAATGAGCAGTTCTTC
-	TRBV12-3/TRBV12-4	many	TRBJ2-7	CASSSQRNYYEQYF	TGTGCCAGCAGTTCGCAAAGAAATTACTACGAGCAGTACTTC
-	TRBV7-6	many	TRBJ1-6	CASSLFAGADSPLHF	TGTGCCAGCAGCTTATTCGCTGGGGCCGATTCACCCCTCCACTTT
TRBD1	TRBV6-1	many	TRBJ1-2	CASRPGTGGNYGYTF	TGTGCCAGCAGACCAGGGACAGGGGGAAACTATGGCTACACCTTC
TRBD2	TRBV4-1	-	TRBJ2-5	CASSQALSLAGLQETQYF	TGCGCCAGCAGCCAAGCCCTCTCTCTAGCGGGGCTCCAAGAGACCCAGTACTTC
-	TRBV19	few	TRBJ2-1	CASSIKGSNYNEQFF	TGTGCCAGTAGTATAAAGGGATCCAACTACAATGAGCAGTTCTTC
TRBD1	TRBV7-2	-	TRBJ1-1	CASSSRTGRVTEAFF	TGTGCCAGCAGCTCGAGGACAGGGAGGGTTACTGAAGCTTTCTTT
-	TRBV28	many	TRBJ2-7	CASRVRWTNDEQYF	TGTGCCAGCAGAGTTAGGTGGACAAATGACGAGCAGTACTTC
-	TRBV12-3/TRBV12-4	many	TRBJ1-3	CASSSWTDNSGNTIYF	TGTGCCAGCAGTTCGTGGACAGACAACTCTGGAAACACCATATATTTT
TRBD2	TRBV5-6	many	TRBJ2-1	CATISGSGGYNEQFF	TGTGCCACCATCTCCGGGAGCGGGGGGTACAATGAGCAGTTCTTC
-	TRBV5-1	many	TRBJ1-1	CASSLGTTGLNTEAFF	TGCGCCAGCAGCTTGGGGACCACAGGACTGAACACTGAAGCTTTCTTT
-	TRBV7-6	-	TRBJ2-5	CASSLERTILGGETQYF	TGTGCCAGCAGCTTAGAAAGGACTATCCTTGGGGGAGAGACCCAGTACTTC
-	TRBV19	-	TRBJ1-2	CASSNSKIYGYTF	TGTGCCAGTAGTAATAGTAAAATCTATGGCTACACCTTC
TRBD2	TRBV7-9	-	TRBJ2-1	CASTPGGASNEQFF	TGTGCCAGCACTCCCGGGGGGGCTAGCAATGAGCAGTTCTTC
-	TRBV20-1	-	TRBJ1-2	CSARKGSESGYTF	TGCAGTGCGCGGAAGGGCAGCGAATCTGGCTACACCTTC
TRBD1	TRBV7-6	-	TRBJ1-5	CASSLTPGQASNQPQHF	TGTGCCAGCAGCTTAACCCCCGGACAGGCTAGCAATCAGCCCCAGCATTTT
-	TRBV7-2	-	TRBJ1-1	CTSSLSSDQYTEAFF	TGTACCAGCAGCTTAAGTTCGGATCAATACACTGAAGCTTTCTTT
-	TRBV19	-	TRBJ2-7	CASGRRNRDSYEQYF	TGTGCCAGTGGACGGAGAAACCGGGACTCCTACGAGCAGTACTTC
-	TRBV19	few	TRBJ1-4	CASSIPSLGEKLFF	TGTGCCAGTAGTATCCCCTCCCTAGGCGAAAAACTGTTTTTT
-	TRBV3-1	many	TRBJ1-1	CASSQVPRTKNTEAFF	TGTGCCAGCAGCCAAGTCCCCCGGACTAAGAACACTGAAGCTTTCTTT
-	TRBV7-6	many	TRBJ1-1	CASSTLRESQAFF	TGTGCCAGCAGCACCCTACGGGAGTCGCAAGCTTTCTTT
-	TRBV29-1	few	TRBJ1-1	CSARTGGKAHTEAFF	TGCAGCGCCCGTACGGGGGGGAAGGCCCACACTGAAGCTTTCTTT
TRBD1	TRBV13	-	TRBJ1-1	CASSWDRVSFTEAFF	TGTGCCAGCAGCTGGGACAGGGTCTCGTTTACTGAAGCTTTCTTT
-	TRBV6-5	many	TRBJ1-1	CASSYMSVFMNTEAFF	TGTGCCAGCAGTTACATGTCAGTCTTCATGAACACTGAAGCTTTCTTT
TRBD2	TRBV7-3	many	TRBJ2-2	CASSLKLAGTGELFF	TGTGCCAGCAGCTTAAAGCTAGCGGGAACCGGGGAGCTGTTTTTT
-	TRBV15	many	TRBJ1-2	CATSRDKGLYGYTF	TGTGCCACCAGCAGAGATAAGGGACTCTATGGCTACACCTTC
-	TRBV15	many	TRBJ2-5	CATSREIAARGQETQYF	TGTGCCACCAGCAGAGAAATTGCGGCCAGGGGACAAGAGACCCAGTACTTC
TRBD1	TRBV11-2	many	TRBJ1-1	CASSARGGTEAFF	TGTGCCAGCAGCGCCAGGGGGGGAACTGAAGCTTTCTTT
TRBD1	TRBV7-3	few	TRBJ2-7	CASSLTGGGEQYF	TGTGCCAGCAGCTTGACAGGGGGCGGCGAGCAGTACTTC
-	TRBV6-1	many	TRBJ1-1	CASSYRLGVNTEAFF	TGTGCCAGCAGTTATAGATTGGGGGTGAACACTGAAGCTTTCTTT
-	TRBV20-1	-	TRBJ2-2	CSASSPNTGELFF	TGCAGTGCTAGTTCCCCAAACACCGGGGAGCTGTTTTTT
TRBD1	TRBV27	many	TRBJ1-2	CASSLSGTAFPANYGYTF	TGTGCCAGCAGTTTGTCCGGGACAGCTTTCCCAGCTAACTATGGCTACACCTTC
-	TRBV6-1	many	TRBJ2-7	CASSGHSSYEQYF	TGTGCCAGCAGTGGACACAGCTCCTACGAGCAGTACTTC
TRBD2	TRBV11-2	many	TRBJ2-3	CASSFVRGLAGTDTQYF	TGTGCCAGCAGCTTTGTCAGGGGACTAGCGGGCACAGATACGCAGTATTTT
-	TRBV6-1	many	TRBJ2-2	CASSARQGGGGELFF	TGTGCCAGCAGTGCCAGACAGGGAGGTGGCGGGGAGCTGTTTTTT
-	TRBV29-1	-	TRBJ1-2	CSVEGAAHLINYGYTF	TGCAGCGTTGAAGGGGCAGCACACCTCATTAACTATGGCTACACCTTC
-	TRBV12-3/TRBV12-4	many	TRBJ2-7	CASRSDLRYEQYF	TGTGCCAGCAGGTCAGACTTACGCTACGAGCAGTACTTC